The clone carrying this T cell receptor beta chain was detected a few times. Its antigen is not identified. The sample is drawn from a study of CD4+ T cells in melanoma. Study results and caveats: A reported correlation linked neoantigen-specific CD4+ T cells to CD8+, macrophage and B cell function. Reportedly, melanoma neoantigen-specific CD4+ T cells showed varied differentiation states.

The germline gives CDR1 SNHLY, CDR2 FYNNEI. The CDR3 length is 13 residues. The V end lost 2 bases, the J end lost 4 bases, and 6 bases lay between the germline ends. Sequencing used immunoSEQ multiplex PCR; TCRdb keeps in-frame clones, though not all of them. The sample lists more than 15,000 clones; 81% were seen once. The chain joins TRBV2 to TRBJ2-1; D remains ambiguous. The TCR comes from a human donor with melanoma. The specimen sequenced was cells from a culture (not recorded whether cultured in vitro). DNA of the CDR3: TGTGCCAGCAGTGAACGCCGGTACAATGAGCAGTTCTTC. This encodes CASSERRYNEQFF.